This is a list of T cell receptor beta chains from one sample in a study of T-cell memory formation after mild COVID-19. TCRdb independently ran MiXCR on the 5' RACE reads; one entry per CDR3 protein. The data contain approximately 250,000 distinct CDR3 sequences, around 17% of them seen just once; the ten biggest clones take up around 20%. Source material: PBMCs or a T cell subset sorted from them (not recorded which). The receptors derive from a man younger than 30 who had mild COVID-19 (a few samples of this study predate the infection). Cell type and time point are not known. Each CDR3 is given with its conserved first and last residue. The D gene is left open where the match is weak. Size tells how often a clone was seen (once, few, many) or the class of an expanded clone, and some rows leave it out.

>.|.|TRBJ1-1|TRBV6-5
TGTGCCAGCAGTTTTCAGGGGCGGAACACTGAAGCTTTCTTT
CASSFQGRNTEAFF
>TRBD2|many|TRBJ2-1|TRBV24-1
TGTGCCACCGGGGACTATGACAATGAGCAGTTCTTC
CATGDYDNEQFF
>.|.|TRBJ1-6|TRBV4-3
TGCGCCAGCAGCCCCTTAGACAGACCAAATTCACCCCTCCACTTT
CASSPLDRPNSPLHF
>TRBD2|.|TRBJ2-5|TRBV4-1
TGCGCCAGCAGCCCCTTAGCCGGGGGGATTCGGTACTTC
CASSPLAGGIRYF
>.|many|TRBJ1-1|TRBV5-1
TGTGCCAGCAGCTTAACGGTGAACACTGAAGCTTTCTTT
CASSLTVNTEAFF
>TRBD1|.|TRBJ1-5|TRBV18
TGTGCCAGCTCACTGACAGGGACACAGGTGCGACCCCAGCATTTT
CASSLTGTQVRPQHF
>.|.|TRBJ2-1|TRBV19
TGTGCCCGAAAAACGGGGAATGAGCAGTTCTTC
CARKTGNEQFF
>.|few|TRBJ1-2|TRBV6-5
TGTGCCAGCAGTTTAACCCCTCCATGGGGAGGAAACTATGGCTACACCTTC
CASSLTPPWGGNYGYTF
>.|few|TRBJ2-7|TRBV6-5
TGTGCCAGCAGTAGGACTGCCGGGCACGAGCAGTACTTC
CASSRTAGHEQYF
>.|.|TRBJ2-4|TRBV12-3/TRBV12-4
TGTGCCAGCAGTTTCAGGGGTATGGCAGACATTCAGTACTTC
CASSFRGMADIQYF
>TRBD1|few|TRBJ2-3|TRBV7-3
TGTGCCAGCACCGCTGCCTGGGGACAGGGAAGCACAGATACGCAGTATTTT
CASTAAWGQGSTDTQYF
>TRBD2|few|TRBJ2-3|TRBV5-1
TGCGCCAGCAGCTTGGAGCCAGCGGGGGGAGATACGCAGTATTTT
CASSLEPAGGDTQYF
>.|.|TRBJ1-1|TRBV4-2
TGTGCCAGCAGCCAAGTTGGGGGGACTGAAGCTTTCTTT
CASSQVGGTEAFF
>.|many|TRBJ1-1|TRBV5-1
TGCGCCAGCAGCCTAGACTTACGGGACACTGAAGCTTTCTTT
CASSLDLRDTEAFF
>.|few|TRBJ2-1|TRBV9
TGTGCCAGCAGCGGGACTAACAATGAGCAGTTCTTC
CASSGTNNEQFF
>.|.|TRBJ2-3|TRBV12-3/TRBV12-4
TGTGCCAGCAGTTCCCGGTGGGGGCAAGATACGCAGTATTTT
CASSSRWGQDTQYF
>.|.|TRBJ2-1|TRBV6-2/TRBV6-3
TGTGCCAGCAGTTACACAGACACTTACAATGAGCAGTTCTTC
CASSYTDTYNEQFF
>TRBD1|many|TRBJ1-2|TRBV5-1
TGCGCCAGCAGCTTGGTTGCCGGACAGGGTTATAGTGGCTACACCTTC
CASSLVAGQGYSGYTF
>TRBD2|.|TRBJ2-4|TRBV28
TGTGCCAGCAGCTCGACTAGCGGGGGGCCGGGAAACATTCAGTACTTC
CASSSTSGGPGNIQYF
>TRBD1|few|TRBJ1-2|TRBV6-1
TGTGCCAGCTCCAGGACAGGTCCGACCCAAACCCATGGCTACACCTTC
CASSRTGPTQTHGYTF
>.|many|TRBJ1-1|TRBV7-2
TGTGCCAGCAGCTCCTACACTGAAGCTTTCTTT
CASSSYTEAFF
>.|.|TRBJ1-3|TRBV20-1
TGCAGTGCTAGACCGGTGACAGACTCTGGAAACACCATATATTTT
CSARPVTDSGNTIYF
>TRBD1|.|TRBJ1-1|TRBV20-1
TGCAGTGCTAAAGGGGGGGACAGGGAGGTAAGAGGTGAAGCTTTCTTT
CSAKGGDREVRGEAFF
>TRBD2|.|TRBJ2-6|TRBV7-6
TGTGCCAGCAGCTTAATGATCAGCGGGACCGGGGCCAACGTCCTGACTTTC
CASSLMISGTGANVLTF
>.|.|TRBJ2-3|TRBV6-5
TGTGCCAGCAGCCCCACCATCCCAGGACCTTACCGGGATACGCAGTATTTT
CASSPTIPGPYRDTQYF
>TRBD1|.|TRBJ1-2|TRBV6-5
TGTGCCAGCAGTTCAACCCGGACAGGAGGGGTAGATGGCTACACCTTC
CASSSTRTGGVDGYTF
>.|.|TRBJ2-3|TRBV29-1
TGCAGGGCCGGGAGCACAGATACGCAGTATTTT
CRAGSTDTQYF
>TRBD2|.|TRBJ2-1|TRBV28
TGTGCCAGCAGTGCACTAGCGGGGGGATACAATGAGCAGTTCTTC
CASSALAGGYNEQFF
>TRBD2|few|TRBJ2-5|TRBV5-1
TGCGCCAGCAGCTTGGGACCAGCGGGGGAGTGGGAGACCCAGTACTTC
CASSLGPAGEWETQYF
>.|.|TRBJ2-1|TRBV7-3
TGTGCCAGCAGCCGCCCGGGAGCGAATGAGCAGTTCTTC
CASSRPGANEQFF